This entry describes one T cell receptor beta chain. Its antigen is unknown. These data belong to a study of cytomegalovirus exposure and HLA in healthy donors. General observations from the study: Most TCR sequences proved rare, with some public TCRs found in many donors. The authors enumerated over 150 TCR beta chains as linked to cytomegalovirus. Testing in vitro showed three CMV-associated chains specific for CMV antigens.

Trimming removed 0 bases from V and 7 bases from J; junction bases left unmatched: 5. The CDR3 is 15 residues long. Germline V gene lookup returns CDR1 SGHRS and CDR2 YFSETQ. Method: immunoSEQ multiplex PCR; TCRdb's copy keeps in-frame clones and lacks some. Of 100,000 to 120,000 clones listed, roughly 84% were seen once; the top ten hold approximately 3%. The clonotype comes from a woman aged 18-29 years in good health and CMV-seronegative. Source material: PBMCs. V and J are TRBV5-1 and TRBJ2-7; 12 bases fit TRBD1. This CDR3 reads CASSLEGQGAREQYF. DNA for the CDR3: TGCGCCAGCAGCTTGGAGGGACAGGGGGCGAGGGAGCAGTACTTC.